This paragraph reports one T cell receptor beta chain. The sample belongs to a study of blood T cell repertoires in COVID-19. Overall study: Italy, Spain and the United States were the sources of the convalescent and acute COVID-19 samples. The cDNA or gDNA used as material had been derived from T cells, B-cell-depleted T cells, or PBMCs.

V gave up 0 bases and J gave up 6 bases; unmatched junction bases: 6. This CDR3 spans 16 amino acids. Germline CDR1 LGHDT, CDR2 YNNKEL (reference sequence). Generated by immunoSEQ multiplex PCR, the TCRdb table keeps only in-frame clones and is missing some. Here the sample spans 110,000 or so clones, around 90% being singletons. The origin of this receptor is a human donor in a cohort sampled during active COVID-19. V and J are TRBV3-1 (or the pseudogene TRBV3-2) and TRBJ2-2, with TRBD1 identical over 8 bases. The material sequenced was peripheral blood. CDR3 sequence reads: CASSQDLRGHAGELFF. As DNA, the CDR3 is TGTGCCAGCAGCCAAGATCTCAGGGGGCATGCCGGGGAGCTGTTTTTT.